This TCR beta chain came from a study of T cell responses to AZD1222 COVID-19 vaccine. Libraries were prepared by immunoSEQ multiplex PCR; TCRdb keeps only in-frame clonotypes and omits some of them. This sample has 150,000 or so clones, with about 92% found just once. This clone is medium-sized within its sample. What it binds is not known. The germline V gene has CDR1 MDHEN and CDR2 SYDVKM. CDR3 length: 15 residues. Unmatched junction bases numbered 4, after V lost 6 bases and J lost 2 bases. Study-level points and caveats: The sample set comprised mostly white British donors with more females, and clonal diversity was possibly underestimated. Spike-wide vaccine-associated CD4 TCRs dominated at 160-218 and 743-854.

Some second doses came at about 4 weeks and others at about 12 weeks; these were pooled. Sequences were derived from peripheral blood, sampled 28 days after the second AZD1222 dose. V and J are TRBV28 and TRBJ2-3; 11 bases fit TRBD1. The sequence came from an adult who received the AZD1222 COVID-19 vaccine. The CDR3 spells CASSLGQGDTDTQYF. In DNA form, the CDR3 reads TGTGCCAGCAGCTTGGGACAGGGGGACACAGATACGCAGTATTTT.